The 27 T cell receptor beta chains presented below share a single source sample, sequenced in a study of post-analysis software for immune sequencing data. Study conclusions and caveats: TRBV5-6, TRBV5-1 and TRBV20-1 were among five TRBV segments more frequent in patients than controls.

Unique-molecular-identifier-tagged TCR beta cDNA libraries were used. TCRdb redid the calling of the PCR reads with MiXCR, one entry per CDR3 protein. The profile shows over 300,000 distinct CDR3 sequences, less than 40% of them singletons. No antigens are known for them. Material for sequencing was blood. These receptors all come from a girl aged 10 to 17 with multiple sclerosis.

The chain combines TRBV6-2 or TRBV6-3 with TRBJ2-7, with D possibly being TRBD2 (5 bases). CDR3 size: 15 residues. The V gene's germline CDR1 is MNHEY and CDR2 SVGEGT. Trimming took off 2 bases at V and 2 bases at J, with 13 bases between the two ends. The CDR3 nucleotides are TGTGCCAGCAGTTACGAGGAGGCCGTCACCTACGAGCAGTACTTC. It specifies CASSYEEAVTYEQYF.

This clonotype was observed a handful of times. The V and J genes are TRBV2 and TRBJ1-5, with D tentatively TRBD1 (5 bases). Trimming shortened V by 1 base and J by 3 bases, and 16 bases separated the two germline ends. The germline CDR1 and CDR2 sequences are SNHLY and FYNNEI. CDR3 length: 17 residues. The CDR3 DNA reads as TGTGCCAGCAGTGAAGTTTCAGGGAGGTTTGACAATCAGCCCCAGCATTTT. As protein: CASSEVSGRFDNQPQHF.

This clonotype was seen ten or more times. CDR3 sequence reads: CAISPTGGAVGGYTF. The CDR3 nucleotides read TGTGCCATCAGCCCTACAGGGGGCGCGGTTGGGGGCTACACCTTC. The chain is built from TRBV10-3 and TRBJ1-2, with 9 bases matching TRBD1. CDR3 length equals 15 residues. Germline V gene data show CDR1 as ENHRY and CDR2 as SYGVKD. Unmatched junction bases numbered 13, after V lost 6 bases and J lost 8 bases.

This clonotype was counted only a few times. This chain connects TRBV12-3 or TRBV12-4 to TRBJ1-5; 7 bases line up with TRBD1. This CDR3 contains 14 residues. J lost 5 bases, V lost 6 bases, and 7 bases had no gene match. The CDR3 here is CASSLSGGDQPQHF. CDR3 sequence (DNA): TGTGCCAGCAGCTTATCAGGGGGGGATCAGCCCCAGCATTTT.

V is TRBV5-5 and J is TRBJ2-7; tentative D call: TRBD1 (6 bases). CDR3 length: 15 amino acids. V was cut by 9 bases and J by 3 bases, with 22 bases left in between. The germline V gene has CDR1 SGHKS and CDR2 YYEKEE (reference sequence). CDR3 loop: CATATGSDPFYEQYF. CDR3 DNA: TGTGCCACGGCTACAGGGAGCGACCCCTTCTACGAGCAGTACTTC.

The rearrangement uses TRBV10-3 and TRBJ1-1, with D tentatively TRBD1 (5 bases). Germline CDR1 is ENHRY and CDR2 is SYGVKD. Trimming shortened V by 6 bases and J by 7 bases, and 18 bases separated the two germline ends. This CDR3 region has 14 residues. As DNA, the CDR3 is TGTGCCATCAGCCCATTAGAGCAGGGAGTTGAAGCTTTCTTT. Translation gives CAISPLEQGVEAFF.

The V gene is TRBV20-1, the J gene TRBJ1-2; D is perhaps TRBD1 (5 bases). V shed 0 bases and J shed 5 bases, with 19 bases lying between them. The CDR3 loop spans 16 amino acids. CDR1 and CDR2 (germline): DFQATT, SNEGSKA (reference sequence). CDR3 DNA sequence: TGCAGTGCTAGAGATATAGTTAGAAGGGGTGGGTATGGCTACACCTTC. The encoded protein is CSARDIVRRGGYGYTF.

This clonotype turned up a few times. At one end the junction does not follow the germline gene, possibly because of a read error. V and J are TRBV19 and TRBJ2-1, with 8 bases identical to TRBD2. This CDR3 contains 16 residues. Germline CDR1 and CDR2: LNHDA and SQIVND (reference sequence). The CDR3 DNA follows: TGTGCCGGTAGTATAGCAGGCGGGGGGTCTAGCAATGAGCAGTTCTTC. It is translated as CAGSIAGGGSSNEQFF.

CDR3 coding DNA: TGTGCCACCTCTATCAACAGGGACTACGAGCAGTACTTC. Its translation is CATSINRDYEQYF. The J gene is TRBJ2-5, the V gene TRBV18; a weak D match, TRBD1 (6 bases). The DNA end favors TRBJ2-7, so the J call may be wrong. Per germline, CDR1 KGHSH and CDR2 LQKENI. The CDR3 contains 13 residues.

This chain uses TRBV29-1 with TRBJ1-2, with TRBD1 as a possible D gene (5 bases). The CDR3 extends over 14 amino acids. The V end was cut by 6 bases, the J end by 4 bases, with 18 bases between. Germline assignment: CDR1 SQVTM and CDR2 ANQGSEA. CDR3 DNA: TGCAGCGTCCTCGGGACGGACGTACCCTATGGCTACACCTTC. Translation: CSVLGTDVPYGYTF.

The chain couples TRBV27 to TRBJ2-6; D not certain. This CDR3 contains 16 residues. The ends were cut back, 6 bases at V and 0 bases at J, with 12 bases in the middle. Germline V gives CDR1 MNHEY, CDR2 SMNVEV (reference sequence). The CDR3 DNA reads as TGTGCCAGCAGCCCGCGTTGGGCCTCTGGGGCCAACGTCCTGACTTTC. Its translation is CASSPRWASGANVLTF.

This clonotype was seen a few times. CDR3: CASSQEGKPLHF. CDR3 coding DNA: TGTGCCAGCAGCCAAGAGGGAAAACCCCTCCACTTT. The chain has TRBV3-1 and TRBJ1-6; D not resolved. Germline V gene lookup returns CDR1 LGHDT and CDR2 YNNKEL (reference sequence). CDR3 length equals 12 residues. The V and J ends lost 0 bases and 12 bases respectively, with 6 bases between them.

This chain links TRBV7-9 with TRBJ2-2; TRBD1 or TRBD2 may be the D gene (5 bases each). The V end was cut by 0 bases, the J end by 3 bases, with 14 bases between. Per germline, CDR1 SEHNR and CDR2 FQNEAQ (reference sequence). The CDR3 is made up of 17 amino acids. This CDR3 is CASSLAWWQGDTGELFF. In DNA form, the CDR3 reads TGTGCCAGCAGCTTAGCGTGGTGGCAGGGAGACACCGGGGAGCTGTTTTTT.

The chain is built from TRBV12-3 or TRBV12-4 and TRBJ2-3, with TRBD2 identical over 8 bases. The CDR3 sequence is 16 residues long. J lost 4 bases, V lost 4 bases, and 10 bases had no gene match. CDR3: CASSSEVAGSADTQYF. For the CDR3, the DNA is TGTGCCAGCAGTTCGGAGGTAGCGGGGAGCGCAGATACGCAGTATTTT.

This clonotype was picked up a small number of times. V gene TRBV9 combines with J gene TRBJ1-1, with 7 bases matching TRBD1. Germline CDR1 is SGDLS and CDR2 is YYNGEE. V was clipped by 1 base and J by 1 base; unmatched bases: 10. The CDR3 sequence is 17 residues long. CDR3 coding DNA: TGTGCCAGCAGCGTATCGTCCGAGACAGGGAAGAACACTGAAGCTTTCTTT. Amino acid sequence: CASSVSSETGKNTEAFF.

This clonotype has only a few counts. J is TRBJ2-1 and V is TRBV4-3, with 12 bases identical to TRBD2. With 3 bases clipped from V and 6 bases from J, the junction kept 3 bases outside the gene matches. Germline V CDR1 and CDR2: LGHNA, YSLEER. The CDR3 has 15 amino acids. The DNA of the CDR3 is TGCGCCAGCAGCCAGCTAGCGGGGGGGGGCAATGAGCAGTTCTTC. It is translated as CASSQLAGGGNEQFF.

The chain joins TRBV7-2 to TRBJ2-3; D remains ambiguous. The CDR3 covers 14 residues. Germline values: CDR1 SGHTA, CDR2 FQGNSA. V gave up 3 bases and J gave up 6 bases, with 13 bases separating them. In nucleotides, the CDR3 is TGTGCCAGCAGCTTGGGCTTACCGTACGATACGCAGTATTTT. This codes for CASSLGLPYDTQYF.

Notes on this clonotype: One junction end disagrees with the germline gene, perhaps due to a read error. The rearrangement links TRBV20-1 to TRBJ1-1, with D unclear. The CDR3 sequence is 14 residues long. Germline loops: CDR1 DFQATT, CDR2 SNEGSKA (reference sequence). Here the CDR3 reads CSATKDVMNTGAFF. The CDR3 DNA sequence: TGCAGTGCTACTAAGGACGTTATGAACACTGGAGCTTTCTTT.

The chain links TRBV5-1 to TRBJ2-7; either TRBD1 or TRBD2 may supply D (5 bases each). V shed 3 bases and J shed 0 bases, with 16 bases lying between them. CDR1 is SGHRS and CDR2 is YFSETQ in the germline V gene. The CDR3 runs to 16 residues. The CDR3 DNA reads TGCGCCAGCAGCTCGTATCTGGGGACGGACTCCTACGAGCAGTACTTC. Translated, it gives CASSSYLGTDSYEQYF. Full variable domain (rest looked up from reference TRBV5-1 and TRBJ2-7): KAGVTQTPRYLIKTRGQQVTLSCSPISGHRSVSWYQQTPGQGLQFLFEYFSETQRNKGNFPGRFSGRQFSNSRSEMNVSTLELGDSALYLCASSSYLGTDSYEQYFGPGTRLTVT.

The V call is TRBV10-3, the J call TRBJ1-1; D might be TRBD1 (6 bases). CDR3 length: 13 amino acids. V was shortened by 3 bases and J by 6 bases, with 11 bases between the two germline ends. Germline V CDR1 and CDR2: ENHRY, SYGVKD. Here the CDR3 DNA reads TGTGCCATCAGTGACCCAAAGGGGGCTGAAGCTTTCTTT. It encodes CAISDPKGAEAFF.

This clonotype was observed a few times. The CDR3 sequence is CASSFKWGNNEQFF. For the CDR3, the DNA is TGTGCCAGCAGCTTTAAATGGGGGAACAATGAGCAGTTCTTC. The chain couples TRBV7-2 to TRBJ2-1; D is possibly TRBD1 or TRBD2 (5 bases each). This CDR3 is 14 amino acids long. Trimming left V 3 bases short and J 5 bases short, with 11 bases between. Germline assignment: CDR1 SGHTA and CDR2 FQGNSA. The full variable domain, completed using reference TRBV7-2 and TRBJ2-1, is GAGVSQSPSNKVTEKGKDVELRCDPISGHTALYWYRQSLGQGLEFLIYFQGNSAPDKSGLPSDRFSAERTGGSVSTLTIQRTQQEDSAVYLCASSFKWGNNEQFFGPGTRLTVL.

This CDR3 is CASSYSDTLGHNSPLHF. The CDR3 nucleotides are TGTGCCAGCAGTTACTCGGACACCCTGGGCCATAATTCACCCCTCCACTTT. The chain joins TRBV6-5 to TRBJ1-6; possible D gene TRBD1, 5 bases. V was trimmed by 0 bases and J by 5 bases, leaving 14 bases between them. Per the germline V gene, CDR1 is MNHEY and CDR2 is SVGAGI. The CDR3 totals 17 residues.

Comments on this clonotype: A read error may account for a junction end that differs from germline. The chain uses TRBV4-1 and TRBJ2-3; possibly TRBD1 or TRBD2 for D (7 bases each). The CDR3 consists of 17 residues. Germline CDR1 is MGHRA and CDR2 is YSYEKL. CDR3 protein: CASSTHGGGTDADTRYF. The CDR3 nucleotides read TGCGCCAGCTCTACCCATGGGGGAGGGACAGACGCAGATACGCGGTATTTT.

This clonotype was picked up a small number of times. The chain joins TRBV12-3 or TRBV12-4 to TRBJ2-5; TRBD2 is a possible D gene (6 bases). This CDR3 spans 13 amino acids. Deletions cut 3 bases from V and 4 bases from J, with 9 bases between. The DNA of the CDR3 is TGTGCCAGCAGTTTTACCGGGGGAGAGACCCAGTACTTC. This codes for CASSFTGGETQYF.

The chain is built from TRBV11-2 and TRBJ2-1, with D unresolved. From germline, CDR1 is SGHAT and CDR2 FQNNGV. The CDR3 has 13 amino acids. V was shortened by 0 bases and J by 5 bases, with 5 bases between the two germline ends. CDR3 protein: CASSLDRHNEQFF. The CDR3 DNA reads TGTGCCAGCAGCTTAGATCGCCACAATGAGCAGTTCTTC.

The chain uses TRBV11-2 and TRBJ2-3; a possible D gene is TRBD2 (7 bases). Germline V gives CDR1 SGHAT, CDR2 FQNNGV. The CDR3 length is 17 residues. V was cut by 5 bases and J by 2 bases, with 20 bases left in between. CDR3 in DNA: TGTGCCAGCAGCAACCTAGGGTGGGGGGGCAACACAGATACGCAGTATTTT. This codes for CASSNLGWGGNTDTQYF. Based on the CDR3 plus reference TRBV11-2 and TRBJ2-3, the full variable domain is EAGVAQSPRYKIIEKRQSVAFWCNPISGHATLYWYQQILGQGPKLLIQFQNNGVVDDSQLPKDRFSAERLKGVDSTLKIQPAKLEDSAVYLCASSNLGWGGNTDTQYFGPGTRLTVL.

As concerns this clonotype: A much bigger clone sits one base away, suggesting this may be a read error. V gene TRBV6-5 combines with J gene TRBJ2-1, with D unresolved. This CDR3 contains 15 residues. In germline, CDR1 is MNHEY, CDR2 SVGAGI. In DNA, the CDR3 is TGTGCCAGCAGCCCGATTCTGAGCTCCTACAATAAGCAGTTCTTC. It is translated as CASSPILSSYNKQFF.